These 28 T cell receptor beta chains were sequenced from one sample in a study of CXCR3-negative and CXCR3-positive naive CD8 T cells. UMI-labeled 5' RACE TRB cDNA libraries were prepared from the cells. Each CDR3 protein gets one entry in TCRdb, which reprocessed the 5' RACE reads and gives no DNA. Its clone listing holds about 82,000 distinct CDR3 sequences. Sequencing input: naive CXCR3- CD8+ T cells from blood. Subset: CD45RO-CCR7+CD27+CD95- naive CD8+ T cells lacking CXCR3 (TNR3-). These receptors all stem from a human donor in good health. Some clones in this sample may be carry-over from other donors' samples.

This chain links TRBV12-3 or TRBV12-4 with TRBJ2-3. The CDR3 totals 15 residues. This chain's CDR3 is CASSSGQVGTDTQYF.

CDR3 loop: CATRTGANTGELFF. This rearrangement joins TRBV12-3 or TRBV12-4 to TRBJ2-2; the TCRdb call, TRBD2, lacks DNA for checking. This CDR3 has 14 amino acids.

The chain recombines TRBV29-1 with TRBJ2-7. The CDR3 runs 12 residues. The germline V gene has CDR1 SQVTM and CDR2 ANQGSEA. CDR3 sequence reads: CSVEVESYEQYF.

The chain carries TRBV6-1 and TRBJ2-7; TCRdb calls TRBD1, which cannot be checked without DNA. There are 15 residues in the CDR3. Germline V gene data show CDR1 as MNHNS and CDR2 as SASEGT. The CDR3 loop reads CASSERDSQFYEQYF.

The J gene is TRBJ1-5, the V gene TRBV7-9. CDR1 SEHNR and CDR2 FQNEAQ come from the germline V gene (reference sequence). There are 12 residues in the CDR3. The CDR3 sequence: CASSLADQPQHF. Complete variable domain (other parts from reference TRBV7-9 and TRBJ1-5): DTGVSQNPRHKITKRGQNVTFRCDPISEHNRLYWYRQTLGQGPEFLTYFQNEAQLEKSRLLSDRFSAERPKGSFSTLEIQRTEQGDSAMYLCASSLADQPQHFGDGTRLSIL.

V is TRBV29-1 and J is TRBJ1-1. CDR3 length: 11 amino acids. Germline V lookup: CDR1 SQVTM, CDR2 ANQGSEA. CDR3 residues: CSVEPNTEAFF.

The CDR3 loop is CASRPDGSSYNEQFF. The V and J genes are TRBV6-2 or TRBV6-3 and TRBJ2-1. This CDR3 comprises 15 residues. CDR1 and CDR2 from the germline V gene are MNHEY and SVGEGT.

Here the CDR3 reads CASRTSGGSEQFF. The chain links TRBV5-1 to TRBJ2-1; TCRdb calls TRBD2, which cannot be checked without DNA. Germline-derived CDR1 and CDR2 are SGHRS and YFSETQ. The CDR3 totals 13 residues.

J is TRBJ2-7 and V is TRBV7-9; TCRdb indicates TRBD2, and absent DNA this call remains unverified. Germline values: CDR1 SEHNR, CDR2 FQNEAQ (reference sequence). The CDR3 runs 18 residues. Here the CDR3 reads CASSSVTLSWRGATEQYF.

The chain links TRBV29-1 to TRBJ1-2; the D call from TCRdb, TRBD1, cannot be confirmed without DNA. Looked up from germline, CDR1 is SQVTM and CDR2 is ANQGSEA. This CDR3 is built from 12 residues. CDR3 sequence reads: CSVPALRGGYTF.

The chain joins TRBV7-9 to TRBJ1-1. Germline loops: CDR1 SEHNR, CDR2 FQNEAQ (reference sequence). The CDR3 runs to 14 residues. Here the CDR3 reads CASSLPQLNTEAFF.

The gene calls are TRBV6-2 or TRBV6-3 and TRBJ1-2. The CDR3 is 15 amino acids. CDR1 and CDR2 (germline): MNHEY, SVGEGT. CDR3 in amino acids: CASSYYYFTDWGYTF.

The CDR3 is CSSSPGGEQFF. J is TRBJ2-1 and V is TRBV12-3 or TRBV12-4; there is no DNA to check the TCRdb D call of TRBD2. This CDR3 has 11 amino acids.

The genes are TRBV25-1 and TRBJ2-1; lacking DNA, the TRBD1 call made by TCRdb goes unchecked. The CDR3 spans 11 residues. Germline CDR1 reads MGHDK; CDR2 reads SYGVNS. The CDR3 protein is CASSEDREQFF.

This chain connects TRBV6-2 or TRBV6-3 to TRBJ2-5; TCRdb's D call, TRBD2, is unchecked because there is no DNA. CDR1 is MNHEY and CDR2 is SVGEGT in the germline V gene. CDR3 size: 15 residues. CDR3: CASSLPAGDQETQYF.

The chain is built from TRBV7-2 and TRBJ1-1. CDR1 SGHTA and CDR2 FQGNSA come from the germline V gene. This CDR3 has 14 amino acids. The CDR3 is CASSLSTGNTEAFF.

The genes are TRBV19 and TRBJ1-5. The CDR3 contains 14 residues. CDR1 LNHDA and CDR2 SQIVND come from the germline V gene (reference sequence). This CDR3 reads CASSIVSSNQPQHF.

The chain couples TRBV9 to TRBJ2-1; TCRdb names TRBD2, which stays unverified in the absence of DNA. Per the germline V gene, CDR1 is SGDLS and CDR2 is YYNGEE. This CDR3 contains 16 residues. CDR3 sequence reads: CASSAISGASYNEQFF.

This chain joins TRBV7-9 and TRBJ2-7. This CDR3 spans 12 amino acids. CDR1 and CDR2 (germline): SEHNR, FQNEAQ (reference sequence). CDR3 loop: CASSLQSYEQYF.

J is TRBJ1-1 and V is TRBV9; the TRBD1 assignment by TCRdb is unverifiable without DNA. The CDR3 extends over 17 amino acids. Germline lookup yields CDR1 SGDLS and CDR2 YYNGEE. This CDR3 reads CASSLPPGTGRVTEAFF. Based on the CDR3 plus reference TRBV9 and TRBJ1-1, the full variable domain is DSGVTQTPKHLITATGQRVTLRCSPRSGDLSVYWYQQSLDQGLQFLIQYYNGEERAKGNILERFSAQQFPDLHSELNLSSLELGDSALYFCASSLPPGTGRVTEAFFGQGTRLTVV.

The chain couples TRBV20-1 to TRBJ2-2; the TCRdb call, TRBD2, lacks DNA for checking. The CDR3 has 14 residues. Germline lookup yields CDR1 DFQATT and CDR2 SNEGSKA (reference sequence). CDR3 residues: CSAPGRGNTGELFF.

The rearrangement uses TRBV5-1 and TRBJ2-7; the TCRdb D gene call, TRBD2, has no DNA to confirm it. Germline CDR1 reads SGHRS; CDR2 reads YFSETQ. The CDR3 is 13 amino acids. CDR3 in amino acids: CASRVEEGYEQYF. The full variable domain, its missing parts supplied by reference TRBV5-1 and TRBJ2-7, is KAGVTQTPRYLIKTRGQQVTLSCSPISGHRSVSWYQQTPGQGLQFLFEYFSETQRNKGNFPGRFSGRQFSNSRSEMNVSTLELGDSALYLCASRVEEGYEQYFGPGTRLTVT.

The chain joins TRBV29-1 to TRBJ1-4. The length of the CDR3 is 12 residues. Germline V gene data show CDR1 as SQVTM and CDR2 as ANQGSEA. The CDR3: CSVDSENEKLFF.

V and J are TRBV5-6 and TRBJ2-7. Germline V CDR1 and CDR2: SGHDT, YYEEEE. This CDR3 is 13 amino acids long. CDR3 loop: CASISQGPYEQYF.

V usage is TRBV3-1 and J usage is TRBJ1-2; TCRdb outputs TRBD1, but without DNA this stays unchecked. This CDR3 is built from 14 residues. Germline CDR1 is LGHDT and CDR2 is YNNKEL (reference sequence). The chain's CDR3 is CASSQESGTYGYTF.

The gene calls are TRBV27 and TRBJ2-7; absent DNA, TCRdb's TRBD2 call cannot be checked. CDR3 size: 14 residues. The V gene's germline CDR1 is MNHEY and CDR2 SMNVEV (reference sequence). The CDR3: CASSPTSGPYEQYF.

The chain is built from TRBV5-1 and TRBJ2-1; TCRdb's D call of TRBD2 is untestable without DNA. The CDR3 totals 15 residues. CDR1 and CDR2 from the germline V gene are SGHRS and YFSETQ. The CDR3: CASSLQGGSYNEQFF.

The V call is TRBV7-9, the J call TRBJ2-7; checking the TCRdb D call of TRBD1 is not possible without DNA. CDR3 length equals 15 residues. CDR1 is SEHNR, CDR2 FQNEAQ, per germline (reference sequence). CDR3 sequence reads: CASSADSPFSYVQYF.